This T cell receptor beta chain was retrieved from a study of blood T cell repertoires in COVID-19. Study information: Samples came from the United States, Italy and Spain, spanning acute and convalescent COVID-19. Sample material is recorded as cDNA or gDNA derived from T cells, B-cell-depleted T cells, or PBMCs.

Original methodology: Nucleated cell counts were estimated from reference gene primer amplification. Clones were read by immunoSEQ multiplex PCR, and TCRdb kept only the in-frame ones, dropping some. D and trimming come from the DNA, and the V and J calls and clone size come from that table. The sample carries roughly 99,000 clones, about four fifths recorded once. This CDR3 is built from 16 residues. From germline, CDR1 is SGHNT and CDR2 YENEEA. The V segment lost 1 base and the J segment 5 bases; nucleotides outside the gene matches: 7. This TCR came from a woman of 80 years or more with active or convalescent COVID-19. Sequenced material: peripheral blood. The chain couples TRBV11-3 to TRBJ2-5; 10 nucleotides align to TRBD1. This chain's CDR3 is CASSLGQGARRETQYF. DNA of the CDR3: TGTGCCAGCAGCTTAGGACAGGGGGCGCGTCGGGAGACCCAGTACTTC.